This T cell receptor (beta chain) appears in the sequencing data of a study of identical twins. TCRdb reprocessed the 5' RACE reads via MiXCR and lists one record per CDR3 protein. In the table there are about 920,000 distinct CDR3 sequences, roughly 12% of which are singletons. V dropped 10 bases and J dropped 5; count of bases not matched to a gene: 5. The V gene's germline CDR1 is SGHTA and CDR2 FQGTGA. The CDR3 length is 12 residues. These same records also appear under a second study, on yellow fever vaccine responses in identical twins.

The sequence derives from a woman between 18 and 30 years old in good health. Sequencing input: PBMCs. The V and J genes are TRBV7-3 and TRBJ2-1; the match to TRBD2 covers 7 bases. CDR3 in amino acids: CATSRENNEQFF. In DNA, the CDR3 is TGTGCCACCTCGCGGGAGAACAATGAGCAGTTCTTC.